The source of this TCR beta chain is a study of cytomegalovirus exposure and HLA in healthy donors. General study results and limits: The finding came from a later analysis; first-cohort TCR clusters tended to co-occur in the 95 to 150 validation repertoires. The study flagged around 150 TCR beta chains as cytomegalovirus-associated.

As to this clone: What it recognizes is unknown.

V was clipped by 0 bases and J by 1 base, with 12 bases between them. CDR1 MNHEY and CDR2 SVGAGI come from the germline V gene. This CDR3 contains 16 residues. The donors were members of the validation cohort comprising over 100 subjects, separate from the roughly 670-subject first cohort. The assay was immunoSEQ multiplex PCR, and TCRdb's table has in-frame clones only and misses some. The sample records tens of thousands of clones, 70% to 90% being singletons. The clonotype comes from a woman younger than 30 in good health and CMV-seropositive. The chain couples TRBV6-5 to TRBJ1-1; D is uncertain. The sample was PBMCs. The CDR3: CASSYSPGQRNTEAFF. The CDR3 nucleotides read TGTGCCAGCAGTTACTCCCCTGGGCAGAGGAACACTGAAGCTTTCTTT.